One and the same sample provided the 14 T cell receptor beta chains below, sequenced in a study of T cell repertoires in cytomegalovirus infection. TCRdb re-called the reads with MiXCR, one entry per CDR3 protein. This sample has around 440,000 distinct CDR3 sequences, with about 11% found just once. Sequenced: PBMCs. These receptors came from a human donor in good health (CMV status not recorded). Some clones in this sample may be carry-over from other donors' samples.

There are many counts of this clonotype. This sequence joins TRBV2 and TRBJ2-1; D remains unclear. Germline CDR1 is SNHLY and CDR2 is FYNNEI. V was pared by 7 bases and J by 0 bases, with 13 bases between. The CDR3 spans 15 residues. The CDR3 reads CASIVELGSYNEQFF. Written as DNA, the CDR3 is TGTGCCAGCATTGTAGAATTAGGCTCCTACAATGAGCAGTTCTTC. Looking up the rest from reference TRBV2 and TRBJ2-1 gives the full variable domain: EPEVTQTPSHQVTQMGQEVILRCVPISNHLYFYWYRQILGQKVEFLVSFYNNEISEKSEIFDDQFSVERPDGSNFTLKIRSTKLEDSAMYFCASIVELGSYNEQFFGPGTRLTVL.

This sequence joins TRBV27 and TRBJ1-2, with D perhaps matching TRBD1 (6 bases). The CDR3 has 18 amino acids. Germline loops: CDR1 MNHEY, CDR2 SMNVEV (reference sequence). V was clipped by 0 bases and J by 6 bases, with 23 bases between them. As DNA, the CDR3 is TGTGCCAGCAGTTTATCGATTGGGGGGGCGCTTGGAGAGGATGGCTACACCTTC. This codes for CASSLSIGGALGEDGYTF.

In its sample, this clonotype was seen many times. V is TRBV29-1 and J is TRBJ2-3; D not certain. This CDR3 is 10 amino acids long. In germline, CDR1 is SQVTM, CDR2 ANQGSEA. The CDR3 nucleotides are TGCAGTTCCCGGACAGATACGCAGTATTTT. Amino acid sequence: CSSRTDTQYF.

This clonotype showed up many times. The genes are TRBV7-2 and TRBJ2-1; the D gene is possibly TRBD2 (6 bases). Looked up from germline, CDR1 is SGHTA and CDR2 is FQGNSA. Trimming stripped 6 bases from V and 5 bases from J, with 20 bases between. The CDR3 loop spans 16 amino acids. The CDR3 sequence: CASRPAGTSRNNEQFF. As DNA, the CDR3 is TGTGCCAGCAGACCAGCAGGGACTTCAAGGAACAATGAGCAGTTCTTC.

This clonotype was detected only a few times. V is TRBV10-3 and J is TRBJ1-4; no definite D call. CDR3 length: 15 residues. In germline, CDR1 is ENHRY, CDR2 SYGVKD. Trimming left V 0 bases short and J 7 bases short, with 12 bases between. DNA of the CDR3: TGTGCCATCAGTGAGTCGGGCGGCCAGAGTGAAAAACTGTTTTTT. Translated, it gives CAISESGGQSEKLFF.

This clonotype was recorded a few times. This sequence joins TRBV27 and TRBJ2-7; unclear D gene. CDR1 and CDR2 (germline): MNHEY, SMNVEV (reference sequence). V dropped 0 bases and J dropped 6 bases, with 6 bases sitting between them. The CDR3 length is 12 residues. CDR3 sequence (DNA): TGTGCCAGCAGTTTATCCCACGGCGAGCAGTACTTC. This gives the protein CASSLSHGEQYF.

This clonotype was counted at least ten times. The chain employs TRBV11-2 and TRBJ2-5, with TRBD1 identical over 11 bases. The CDR3 consists of 14 residues. J was trimmed by 4 bases and V by 7 bases; bases with no gene match: 5. Germline lookup yields CDR1 SGHAT and CDR2 FQNNGV. Here the CDR3 reads CASTSDRGRETQYF. CDR3 nucleotide sequence: TGTGCCAGCACCTCGGACAGGGGGCGAGAGACCCAGTACTTC.

This clonotype was counted at least ten times. The chain uses TRBV3-1 and TRBJ2-2, with 9 positions matching TRBD1. The CDR3 runs to 15 residues. From germline, CDR1 is LGHDT and CDR2 YNNKEL (reference sequence). V dropped 5 bases and J dropped 4; count of bases not matched to a gene: 5. CDR3 protein: CASSGQGRGTGELFF. CDR3 DNA: TGTGCCAGCAGCGGACAGGGGCGAGGCACCGGGGAGCTGTTTTTT.

This clonotype was picked up many times. This chain joins TRBV7-2 and TRBJ2-6, with D perhaps TRBD2 (6 bases). Germline values: CDR1 SGHTA, CDR2 FQGNSA. This CDR3 has 15 residues. V lost 6 bases and J 2 bases, leaving 11 bases between the germline ends. CDR3 in amino acids: CASRLGGAGANVLTF. The CDR3 DNA reads as TGTGCCAGCAGATTGGGGGGAGCTGGGGCCAACGTCCTGACTTTC.

This clonotype was counted ten times or more. V and J are TRBV5-5 and TRBJ2-3; TRBD2 agrees at 10 bases. After removal of 2 bases from V and 4 bases from J, the junction contained 7 bases not matched to a gene. The CDR3 runs to 16 residues. Germline CDR1 and CDR2: SGHKS and YYEKEE (reference sequence). The CDR3 loop reads CASSLRSSGSPDTQYF. In nucleotides, the CDR3 is TGTGCCAGCAGCTTAAGGTCTAGCGGGAGTCCAGATACGCAGTATTTT.

This clonotype was detected many times. This rearrangement joins TRBV10-3 to TRBJ1-5; unclear D gene. This CDR3 contains 14 residues. V was trimmed by 2 bases and J by 5 bases, leaving 10 bases between them. In germline, CDR1 is ENHRY, CDR2 SYGVKD. The CDR3 DNA sequence: TGTGCCATCAGTGAGAGCGGTTCTGATCAGCCCCAGCATTTT. It is translated as CAISESGSDQPQHF.

This chain links TRBV12-3 or TRBV12-4 with TRBJ1-2, with 8 bases that match TRBD1. The CDR3 has 14 amino acids. Trimming removed 3 bases from V and 7 bases from J; junction bases left unmatched: 7. The CDR3 DNA sequence: TGTGCCAGCAGTTTGGCGGACAGGGTGGTTGGCTACACCTTC. This codes for CASSLADRVVGYTF.

This clonotype has more than one count but fewer than ten. The CDR3 loop reads CASSQERDMRETQYF. CDR3 in DNA: TGTGCCAGCAGCCAAGAAAGGGACATGCGAGAGACCCAGTACTTC. The V call is TRBV4-2, the J call TRBJ2-5, with a weak D call TRBD1 (6 bases). The CDR3 is 15 residues long. CDR1 and CDR2 (germline): LGHNA, YNFKEQ. The V end lost 0 bases, the J end lost 4 bases, and 12 bases lay between the germline ends.

This clonotype was recorded many times. The chain has TRBV29-1 and TRBJ2-3; 7 bases fit TRBD2. This CDR3 region has 17 residues. Germline V gene lookup returns CDR1 SQVTM and CDR2 ANQGSEA. Trimming removed 4 bases from V and 0 bases from J; junction bases left unmatched: 13. In nucleotides, the CDR3 is TGCAGCGTTGGTAAACTAGCGAGCCCGGCTAGCACAGATACGCAGTATTTT. This translates into CSVGKLASPASTDTQYF.